The clone carrying this T cell receptor (beta chain) showed up many times. This entry is derived from a study of T cells in Graves' hyperthyroidism and ophthalmopathy. The CDR3 has 12 amino acids. Trimming stripped 6 bases from V and 8 bases from J, with 11 bases between. It was RNA transcripts that yielded the amplified TCR beta CDR3 regions. The HTBI primer set drove a first-round RT-PCR of the TCR CDR3. TCRdb reprocessed the multiplex PCR reads via MiXCR and lists one record per CDR3 protein. The sample records 340,000 or so distinct CDR3 sequences, 16% being singletons. The sample was blood. This chain joins TRBV12-3 or TRBV12-4 and TRBJ2-1; D perhaps matches TRBD2 (6 bases). The source of this sequence is a man aged 25 to 45 with Graves' hyperthyroidism. The CDR3 loop is CASSPTRDEQFF. The DNA for the CDR3 is TGTGCCAGCAGCCCGACTAGAGATGAGCAGTTCTTC.